The rows below give T cell receptor beta chains drawn from one sample of a study of T cells in Graves' hyperthyroidism and ophthalmopathy. TCRdb processed the multiplex PCR reads anew with MiXCR; each CDR3 protein has one entry. In the table there are more than 500,000 distinct CDR3 sequences, roughly 16% of which are singletons. Sequencing was done on a sample of blood. These receptors all stem from a woman between 25 and 40 years old with Graves' ophthalmopathy. Each CDR3 is given with its conserved first and last residue. Fields, in order: V gene, J gene, CDR3 protein.

TRBV28	TRBJ1-2	CASSFGGYGYTF
TRBV20-1	TRBJ2-7	CSGTGQGAGSYEQYF
TRBV7-2	TRBJ2-1	CASSLDGIAGVYEQFF
TRBV28	TRBJ2-1	CASSFRSGVYNEQFF
TRBV29-1	TRBJ2-7	CSVGRGDNSYEQYF
TRBV11-3	TRBJ2-3	CASSSRGGGSATDTQYF
TRBV11-2	TRBJ2-1	CASSLEPGGTYNEQFF
TRBV4-3	TRBJ2-7	CASSPAGGGSYEQYF
TRBV6-1	TRBJ2-2	CASSEAGGELNTGELFF
TRBV6-2/TRBV6-3	TRBJ2-3	CASRPGVTDTQYF
TRBV5-6	TRBJ2-5	CASSLGPSGSIETQYF
TRBV6-5	TRBJ2-1	CASSYILGQAPVEQFF
TRBV6-1	TRBJ2-3	CASAEPSTDTQYF
TRBV18	TRBJ1-2	CASSPNTGFDYGYTF
TRBV6-5	TRBJ1-4	CASSLGGAEEKLFF
TRBV19	TRBJ2-2	CASSIGDRVRTGELFF
TRBV20-1	TRBJ2-1	CSAAPGPGGFF
TRBV7-2	TRBJ2-3	CAGSFSGPSTDTQYF
TRBV7-2	TRBJ2-1	CASSLGGRGGEQFF
TRBV19	TRBJ1-1	CASSFLSYVGTEAFF
TRBV6-2/TRBV6-3	TRBJ2-7	CASRPQGATYEQYF
TRBV28	TRBJ1-6	CASSVGGPYNSPLHF
TRBV29-1	TRBJ2-3	CSVEGQGQADAQYF
TRBV20-1	TRBJ2-7	CSARESGTGPYEQYF
TRBV2	TRBJ2-5	CASSRLAGVGETQYF
TRBV30	TRBJ2-5	CAWSQNQETQYF
TRBV5-1	TRBJ2-7	CASSSEGVEQYF
TRBV6-2/TRBV6-3	TRBJ2-5	CASQAKLAGVETQYF
TRBV4-2	TRBJ1-1	CASKIQGALAEAFF
TRBV20-1	TRBJ2-5	CSARDGGRRGETQYF
TRBV5-1	TRBJ1-2	CASSRDRAYGYTF
TRBV7-3	TRBJ1-1	CASSPQMGTEAFF
TRBV7-2	TRBJ2-7	CASRLLAPTGDEQYF
TRBV28	TRBJ2-2	CASEREDTGELFF
TRBV20-1	TRBJ2-1	CSARDSRGNYNEQFF
TRBV6-1	TRBJ2-7	CAADRARSYEQYF
TRBV28	TRBJ2-5	CASSLAGLAGGQETQYF
TRBV12-3/TRBV12-4	TRBJ1-1	CASGTGAGEAFF
TRBV28	TRBJ2-7	CASSLWAAGAGNYEQYF
TRBV24-1	TRBJ2-7	CATSDANRDLGEQYF
TRBV5-1	TRBJ2-1	CASSLTAGVKEQFF
TRBV6-1	TRBJ2-1	CASRREGRYEQFF
TRBV28	TRBJ2-2	CASGRLAPGELFF
TRBV5-1	TRBJ2-3	CASSLFASTDTQYF
TRBV20-1	TRBJ2-7	CSVQDSIPYEQYF